This T cell receptor (beta chain) was documented in a study of CD8+CD57+ T cells in acquired aplastic anemia. As for the study in general: Sorting CD4+ and CD8+ cells gave DNA averaging approximately 3 ug. Overall study results and limits: Found in both controls and patients were twenty-nine CD8+ CDR3 sequences.

Looked up from germline, CDR1 is DFQATT and CDR2 is SNEGSKA (reference sequence). The ends lost 4 bases at V and 8 bases at J; junction bases unmatched: 10. The CDR3 loop spans 14 amino acids. CDR3 and TCR beta VDJ profiling relied on genomic DNA as the template. TCRdb fed the reads into MiXCR, producing one record per CDR3 protein. The sample has roughly 180,000 distinct CDR3 sequences; about three fifths are singletons. Regarding this clonotype: Its antigen is still unknown.

The rearrangement uses TRBV20-1 and TRBJ1-2; the match to TRBD1 covers 10 bases. The clonotype originates from a human donor with severe aplastic anemia or a healthy control (not recorded which). The sequenced sample consisted of sorted CD4+, CD8+, or CD8+CD57+ T cells (not recorded which) from PBMCs. The CDR3 reads CSAKPMTGGLGYTF. The CDR3 DNA reads as TGCAGTGCTAAACCGATGACAGGGGGCCTGGGCTACACCTTC.